This T cell receptor beta chain was sequenced during a study of cytomegalovirus exposure and HLA in healthy donors. Study results and caveats: Diagnosis of cytomegalovirus status made by the classifier reportedly showed high specificity and sensitivity.

This clone has a single count. Its antigen is not known. The approximately 130-subject validation cohort, separate from the approximately 640-subject first cohort, included the donors. Method: immunoSEQ multiplex PCR; TCRdb's copy keeps in-frame clones and lacks some. The repertoire consists of about 78,000 clones, with 90% to 97% occurring once and the leading ten covering 1.6%. Sequencing input: PBMCs. This TCR came from a young man in good health and CMV-seropositive.

CDR3: CASSRLALYEQYF. For the CDR3, the DNA is TGTGCCAGCAGTAGACTGGCTCTCTACGAGCAGTACTTC. The J gene is TRBJ2-7, the V gene TRBV28; D call uncertain. The germline V gene has CDR1 MDHEN and CDR2 SYDVKM. V dropped 5 bases and J dropped 3 bases, with 11 bases sitting between them. The CDR3 is 13 amino acids.